This TCR beta chain was retrieved from a study of shared clonotypes between healthy human individuals. The CDR3 is 14 residues long. In germline, CDR1 is SNHLY, CDR2 FYNNEI. V shed 4 bases and J 7 bases; nucleotides not matched to a gene: 7. Every donor was a Caucasian adult from Nashville, Tennessee. Every subset's genomic DNA went evenly onto several immunoSEQ plates. Sequencing of unsorted PBMC DNA was carried out using ten immunoSEQ deep assay plates. TCRdb's copy holds only in-frame clones and misses some; the assay was immunoSEQ multiplex PCR. The data contain 450,000 or so clones, roughly 80% of them singletons. This clone appeared a single time.

The sequence came from a woman aged 40 to 55 in good health. Some clones in this sample may be carry-over from other donors' samples. The material sequenced was PBMCs. This chain uses TRBV2 with TRBJ2-7, with 10 nucleotides matching TRBD2. The CDR3 DNA sequence: TGTGCCAGCAGTGCCAGCGGGAGGGCCGGTGAGCAGTACTTC. Protein sequence: CASSASGRAGEQYF.